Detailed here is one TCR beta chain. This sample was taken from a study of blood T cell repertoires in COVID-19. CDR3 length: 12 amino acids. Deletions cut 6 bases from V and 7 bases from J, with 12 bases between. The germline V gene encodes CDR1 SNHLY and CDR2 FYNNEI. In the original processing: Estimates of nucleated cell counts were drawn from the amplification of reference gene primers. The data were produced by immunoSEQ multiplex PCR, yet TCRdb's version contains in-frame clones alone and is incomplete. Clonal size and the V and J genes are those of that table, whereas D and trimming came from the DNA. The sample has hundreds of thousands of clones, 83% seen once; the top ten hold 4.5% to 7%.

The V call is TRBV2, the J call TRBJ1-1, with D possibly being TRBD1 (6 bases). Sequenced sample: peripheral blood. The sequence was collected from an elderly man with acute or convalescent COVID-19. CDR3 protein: CASRNDRSEAFF. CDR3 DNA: TGTGCCAGCAGGAACGACAGGAGTGAAGCTTTCTTT.